This T cell receptor beta chain was recovered during a study of blood T cell repertoires in COVID-19. Some clones are missing from TCRdb's copy, which holds only in-frame ones; the method was immunoSEQ multiplex PCR. Here the sample spans roughly 380,000 clones, more than 75% being singletons. There are a few counts of this clone. The origin of this receptor is a human donor with acute or convalescent COVID-19. The donor label of this sample is uncertain. Sequences were obtained from peripheral blood.

CDR3 bases: TGTGCCAGCAGTGAAAGTTCAGGGGGGCCCGATACGCAGTATTTT. Protein sequence: CASSESSGGPDTQYF. This chain uses TRBV6-1 with TRBJ2-3; D is possibly TRBD1 (7 bases). This CDR3 is 15 amino acids long. With 2 bases removed from V and 6 bases from J, the gap between germline ends came to 15 bases. Germline lookup yields CDR1 MNHNS and CDR2 SASEGT.